This entry concerns a single TCR beta chain. The sample comes from a study of glioma-infiltrating T cells after dendritic cell vaccination. Method: immunoSEQ multiplex PCR; TCRdb's copy keeps in-frame clones and lacks some. This table has just under 60,000 clones, roughly 80% appearing once. Time point defined: after dendritic cell vaccination, including at tumor progression/relapse. The source of this sequence is a human donor with glioblastoma. The material was blood, obtained after dendritic cell vaccination.

The CDR3 loop reads CATGEVNSGNTIYF. The CDR3 coding sequence is TGTGCCACCGGGGAGGTGAACTCTGGAAACACCATATATTTT. The gene calls are TRBV19 and TRBJ1-3; no reliable D call. V lost 10 bases and J 0 bases, leaving 13 bases between the germline ends. CDR3 length equals 14 residues. Germline CDR1 reads LNHDA; CDR2 reads SQIVND (reference sequence). The whole variable domain, remainder taken from reference TRBV19 and TRBJ1-3, is DGGITQSPKYLFRKEGQNVTLSCEQNLNHDAMYWYRQDPGQGLRLIYYSQIVNDFQKGDIAEGYSVSREKKESFPLTVTSAQKNPTAFYLCATGEVNSGNTIYFGEGSWLTVV.